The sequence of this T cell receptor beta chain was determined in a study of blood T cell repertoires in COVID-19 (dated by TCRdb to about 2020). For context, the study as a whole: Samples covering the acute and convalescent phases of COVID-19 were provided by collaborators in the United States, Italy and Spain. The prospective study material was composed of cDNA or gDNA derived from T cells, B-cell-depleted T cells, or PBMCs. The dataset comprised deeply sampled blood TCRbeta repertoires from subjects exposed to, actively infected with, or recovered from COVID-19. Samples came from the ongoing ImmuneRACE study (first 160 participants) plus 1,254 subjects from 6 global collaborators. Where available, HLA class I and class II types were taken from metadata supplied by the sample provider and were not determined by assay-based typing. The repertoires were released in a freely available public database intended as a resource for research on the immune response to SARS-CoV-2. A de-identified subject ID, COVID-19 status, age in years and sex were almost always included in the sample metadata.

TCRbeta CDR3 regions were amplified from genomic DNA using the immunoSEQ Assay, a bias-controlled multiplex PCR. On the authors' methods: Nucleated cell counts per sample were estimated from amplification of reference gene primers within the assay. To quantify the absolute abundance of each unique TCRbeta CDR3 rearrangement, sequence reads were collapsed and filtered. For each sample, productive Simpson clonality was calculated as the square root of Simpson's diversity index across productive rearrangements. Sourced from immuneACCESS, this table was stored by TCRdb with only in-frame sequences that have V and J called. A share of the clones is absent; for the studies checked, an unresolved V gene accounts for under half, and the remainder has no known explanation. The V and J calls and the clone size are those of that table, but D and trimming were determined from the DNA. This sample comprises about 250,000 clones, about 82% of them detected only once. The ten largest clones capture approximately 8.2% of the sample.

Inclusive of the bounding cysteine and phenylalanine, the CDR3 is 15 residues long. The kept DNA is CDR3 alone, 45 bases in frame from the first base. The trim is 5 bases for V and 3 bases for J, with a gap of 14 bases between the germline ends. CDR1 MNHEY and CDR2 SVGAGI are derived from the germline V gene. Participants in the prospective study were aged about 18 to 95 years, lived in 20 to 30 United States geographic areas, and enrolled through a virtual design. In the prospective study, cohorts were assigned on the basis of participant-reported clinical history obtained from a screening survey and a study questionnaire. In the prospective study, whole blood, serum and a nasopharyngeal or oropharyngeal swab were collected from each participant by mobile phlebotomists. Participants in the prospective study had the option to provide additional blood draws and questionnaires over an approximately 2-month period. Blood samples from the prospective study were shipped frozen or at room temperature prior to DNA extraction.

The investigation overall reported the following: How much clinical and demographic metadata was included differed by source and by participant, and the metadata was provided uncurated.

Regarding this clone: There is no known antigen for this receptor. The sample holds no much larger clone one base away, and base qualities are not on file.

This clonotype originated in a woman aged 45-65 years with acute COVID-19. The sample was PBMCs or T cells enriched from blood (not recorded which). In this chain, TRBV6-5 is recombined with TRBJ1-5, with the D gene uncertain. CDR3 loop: CASSRRGSVNQPQHF. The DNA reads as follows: TGTGCCAGCAGTAGGCGAGGGTCGGTCAATCAGCCCCAGCATTTT.